Listed below are T cell receptor beta chains from one sample, sequenced in a study of cytomegalovirus exposure and HLA in healthy donors. Clones were sequenced by immunoSEQ multiplex PCR, and TCRdb holds only the in-frame ones, with some missing. This table has over 150,000 clones, 80% appearing once. The sequencing sample was made of PBMCs. The receptors stem from a man aged 25 to 45 in good health and CMV-seropositive. The CDR3 runs from the conserved cysteine through the conserved F or W. A D gene is named only where the DNA matches it firmly. Clone sizes are given selectively: once, few, many, or a class where the clone is expanded.

V gene	clone size	D gene	J gene	CDR3 DNA	CDR3 protein
TRBV7-9	.	.	TRBJ2-6	TGTGCCAGCAGCCAAGAGTCAGGGTCCGGGGCCAACGTCCTGACTTTC	CASSQESGSGANVLTF
TRBV7-9	.	TRBD2	TRBJ2-2	TGTTCCAGCAGCTTAGTAGCGGGAGTGACCGGGGAGCTGTTTTTT	CSSSLVAGVTGELFF
TRBV5-1	.	TRBD2	TRBJ2-1	TGCGCCAGCAGCCAAAGGGGACTAGCGGGAGGGGTAAGGTCCTACAATGAGCAGTTCTTC	CASSQRGLAGGVRSYNEQFF
TRBV7-2	.	TRBD1	TRBJ1-2	TGTGCCAGCAGCTTTGCCGGGACAGGGGACTATGACTACACCTTC	CASSFAGTGDYDYTF
TRBV10-3	.	TRBD2	TRBJ2-7	TGTGCCATCAGTGAGTCGAGGACTAGCGGATGGGAGCAGTACTTC	CAISESRTSGWEQYF
TRBV11-2	.	.	TRBJ2-5	TGTGCCAGCAGCGCGGGGATTACGAGCGGAATACAAGAGACCCAGTACTTC	CASSAGITSGIQETQYF
TRBV6-1	.	.	TRBJ2-6	TGTGCCAGCAGTGAATCAGGGTCTGGGGCCAACGTCCTGACTTTC	CASSESGSGANVLTF
TRBV5-1	.	.	TRBJ2-1	TGCGCCAGCAGCTCCGACTCGTCAGAGTCCTACAATGAGCAGTTCTTC	CASSSDSSESYNEQFF
TRBV5-6	.	TRBD1	TRBJ2-7	TGTGCCAGCAGCTTATCCGGGACAGGGGGATTGTACGAGCAGTACTTC	CASSLSGTGGLYEQYF
TRBV6-5	.	TRBD1	TRBJ2-1	TGTGCCAGCAGCTTACAGGGGGCGGCCTACAATGAGCAGTTCTTC	CASSLQGAAYNEQFF
TRBV28	once	.	TRBJ2-7	TGTGCCAGCAGCCGAAGACTAGTATCCTACGAGCAGTACTTC	CASSRRLVSYEQYF
TRBV7-8	.	.	TRBJ2-7	TGTGCCAGCAGCCGAATTGTGGGCGTCCACGAGCAGTACTTC	CASSRIVGVHEQYF
TRBV10-3	.	.	TRBJ2-5	TGTGCCATCAGTGAGACAAGGGGACTCGTCGCCTCCCAAGAGACCCAGTACTTC	CAISETRGLVASQETQYF
TRBV11-2	.	TRBD2	TRBJ2-7	TGTGCCAGCAGCTTAGCAACTAGCGACGAGCAGTACTTC	CASSLATSDEQYF
TRBV6-6	.	.	TRBJ1-2	TGTGCCAGCAGCCCCCGAGGACAGCCTCCCCTCGCGGGCTTC	CASSPRGQPPLAGF
TRBV6-1	.	.	TRBJ2-1	TGTGCCAGCAGCCCCCGGGAAGATGAGCAGTTCTTC	CASSPREDEQFF
TRBV11-3	.	TRBD2	TRBJ2-1	TGTGCCAGCAGCTTTCACCGCGGGACTAGCGGGAATGAGCAGTTCTTC	CASSFHRGTSGNEQFF
TRBV7-3	.	.	TRBJ2-5	TGTGCCAGCAGCTTACTCCCCCCCCCTGGGGAGGCCCAGTACTTC	CASSLLPPPGEAQYF
TRBV6-5	.	.	TRBJ1-1	TGTGCCAGCAGTTACTCTTCCCTTGGGGGAGGAACTGAAGCTTTCTTT	CASSYSSLGGGTEAFF
TRBV5-4	.	.	TRBJ2-5	TGTGCCAGCAGCGGGGGGACGTTACAAGAGACCCAGTACTTC	CASSGGTLQETQYF
TRBV21-1	.	.	TRBJ2-3	TGTGCCAGCAGCAAAAGAGTCGGGGGGCCACTTAATAACATCACAGATACGCAGTATTTT	CASSKRVGGPLNNITDTQYF
TRBV7-9	.	.	TRBJ2-7	TGTGCCAGCAGCCTTTTGCGGGGCGAGCAGTACTTC	CASSLLRGEQYF
TRBV28	.	.	TRBJ1-2	TGTGCCAGCAGTTTAGGACAGCTTAACTATGGCTACACCTTC	CASSLGQLNYGYTF
TRBV7-2	.	TRBD1	TRBJ1-1	TGTGCCAGCAGCTCCCCTTGGGGACAGGGTGAAACTGAAGCTTTCTTT	CASSSPWGQGETEAFF
TRBV4-3	.	.	TRBJ1-1	TGCGCCAGCAGCCAAGCAGCAGGGGATGATTATTGGGCTTTCTTT	CASSQAAGDDYWAFF
TRBV7-2	.	TRBD1	TRBJ2-7	TGTGCCAGCAGCCTAGGGACAGTCTCCTACGAGCAGTACTTC	CASSLGTVSYEQYF
TRBV11-3	.	.	TRBJ2-1	TGTGCCAGCAGCTTAGATTATTTCCTCAATGAGCAGTTCTTC	CASSLDYFLNEQFF
TRBV9	.	TRBD1	TRBJ2-7	TGTGCCAGCAGCGGGGACAGCTCCTACGAGCAGTACTTC	CASSGDSSYEQYF
TRBV4-2	.	.	TRBJ1-1	TGTGCCAGCAGCCAAACAGGGCCCTGGAGCATGAACACTGAAGCTTTCTTT	CASSQTGPWSMNTEAFF
TRBV6-5	few	.	TRBJ2-5	TGTGCCAGCAGTTATGGGGCAGAACAAGAGACCCAGTACTTC	CASSYGAEQETQYF
TRBV2	.	.	TRBJ2-5	TGTGCCAGCCGGGCGGGATTAGAGACCCAGTACTTC	CASRAGLETQYF
TRBV19	few	.	TRBJ2-6	TGTGCCAGTAGTATAGATCGTGGACAGTCCCACTCTGGGGCCAACGTCCTGACTTTC	CASSIDRGQSHSGANVLTF
TRBV21-1	.	.	TRBJ2-2	TGTGCCAGCAGCGCCTCGGGACTCCCAACCGGGGAGCTGTTTTTT	CASSASGLPTGELFF
TRBV2	.	.	TRBJ2-3	TGTGCCAGCACTGGGGCAGGGGTGGAAGATACGCAGTATTTT	CASTGAGVEDTQYF
TRBV9	.	.	TRBJ1-5	TGTGCCAGCAGCCCCCGAGATGATCGACATAGCAATCAGCCCCAGCATTTT	CASSPRDDRHSNQPQHF
TRBV10-3	.	.	TRBJ2-2	TGTGCCATCAGCGAAACAGGGTCGAACACCGGGGAGCTGTTTTTT	CAISETGSNTGELFF
TRBV5-1	.	.	TRBJ2-5	TGCGCCAGCAGCCCCGGGGGTGGGGCTCAAGAGACCCAGTACTTC	CASSPGGGAQETQYF
TRBV18	.	TRBD2	TRBJ2-4	TGTGCCAGCTCACCACAGCGGGAGCCCAAAAACATTCAGTACTTC	CASSPQREPKNIQYF
TRBV18	few	TRBD2	TRBJ2-7	TGTGCCAGCTCACCAACTAGCGGGGACTCCTACGAGCAGTACTTC	CASSPTSGDSYEQYF
TRBV5-6	once	TRBD2	TRBJ2-7	TGTGCCAGCAGCTTTCGTGCGGGAGCCGACTACGAGCAGTACTTC	CASSFRAGADYEQYF
TRBV2	.	.	TRBJ1-1	TGCGCCAGCAGAAGGACAGCGAACACTGAAGCTTTCTTT	CASRRTANTEAFF
TRBV9	.	TRBD1	TRBJ1-1	TGTGCCAGCAGCGTAGGGACAGGGGGCACTGAAGCTTTCTTT	CASSVGTGGTEAFF
TRBV5-1	.	.	TRBJ2-7	TGCGCCAGCAGCCCTGCGGTACGGAGCTCCTACGAGCAGTACTTC	CASSPAVRSSYEQYF
TRBV7-2	.	TRBD1	TRBJ1-2	TGTGCCAGCAGCTCACGGACAGGGGCCCCCGAGGCCTACACCTTC	CASSSRTGAPEAYTF
TRBV30	few	TRBD1	TRBJ1-5	TGTGCCTGGGGCCCCCGGGACAGGGGTTATCAGCCCCAGCATTTT	CAWGPRDRGYQPQHF
TRBV5-1	.	TRBD2	TRBJ2-1	TGCGCCAGCAGCTTGGCAGTAGCGGGAGGGGAGCAGTTCTTC	CASSLAVAGGEQFF
TRBV7-9	.	.	TRBJ2-5	TGTGCCAGCAGCCCCCAGCGGATAGAGACCCAGTACTTC	CASSPQRIETQYF
TRBV7-3	once	.	TRBJ1-1	TGTGCCAGCAGCGCGGACAAGAACACTGAAGCTTTCTTT	CASSADKNTEAFF
TRBV5-1	.	TRBD1	TRBJ1-1	TGCGCCAGCAGCATGGGACAGTGGGACACTGAAGCTTTCTTT	CASSMGQWDTEAFF
TRBV4-2	.	.	TRBJ2-2	TGTGCCAGCAGCCATTATTTCGGGGGTCCTCTGAACACCGGGGAGCTGTTTTTT	CASSHYFGGPLNTGELFF
TRBV27	few	.	TRBJ2-3	TGTGCCAGCAGTTCTCAGCGGGGCACAGATACGCAGTATTTT	CASSSQRGTDTQYF
TRBV7-6	few	.	TRBJ1-4	TGTGCCAGCAGCTTATTGGTGGTGGGGCAGGGTGTACTCTATGAAAAACTGTTTTTT	CASSLLVVGQGVLYEKLFF
TRBV5-1	.	.	TRBJ1-3	TGCGCCAGCAGCTTAGAGCTGACAGTCACTGGAAACACCATATATTTT	CASSLELTVTGNTIYF
TRBV7-2	.	TRBD2	TRBJ2-7	TGTGCCAGCAGCTTAGTTTTTGCTAGCGGGAGGGATTACGAGCAGTACTTC	CASSLVFASGRDYEQYF
TRBV15	.	TRBD2	TRBJ2-1	TGTGCCACCAGCGAGAGGACTAGCGGGACTATCTCGGGTGAGCAGTTCTTC	CATSERTSGTISGEQFF
TRBV9	.	TRBD2	TRBJ2-7	TGTGCCAGCGCACCCGGGGGACTAGCCCGGGGGGAGCAGTACTTC	CASAPGGLARGEQYF
TRBV7-9	.	.	TRBJ1-4	TGTTCCAGCAGCCAGACCAGGACAACTAATGAAAAACTGTTTTTT	CSSSQTRTTNEKLFF
TRBV4-2	.	TRBD2	TRBJ2-1	TGTGCCAGCAGCCGCGCTCATGACTCGGGGGGGCGGAATGAGCAGTTCTTC	CASSRAHDSGGRNEQFF
TRBV11-2	.	TRBD2	TRBJ2-7	TGTGCCAGCAGCTTAGTTCCAGCGGGAGTCAATTACGAGCAGTACTTC	CASSLVPAGVNYEQYF
TRBV27	.	.	TRBJ2-5	TGTGCCAGCAGTTTTTTGGGGGGACGTCCGAAGTACTTC	CASSFLGGRPKYF